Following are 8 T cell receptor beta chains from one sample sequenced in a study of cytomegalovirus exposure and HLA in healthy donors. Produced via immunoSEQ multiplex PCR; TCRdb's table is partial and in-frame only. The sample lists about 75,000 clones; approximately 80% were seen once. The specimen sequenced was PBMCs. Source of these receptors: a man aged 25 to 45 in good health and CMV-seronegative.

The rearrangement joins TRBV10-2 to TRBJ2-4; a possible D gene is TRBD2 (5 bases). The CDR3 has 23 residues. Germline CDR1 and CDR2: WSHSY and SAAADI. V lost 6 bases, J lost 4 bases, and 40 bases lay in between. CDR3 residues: CASSPRILEGTGFSEGLKNIQYF. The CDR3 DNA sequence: TGCGCCAGCAGCCCTAGGATCTTAGAGGGTACGGGGTTTAGTGAGGGCCTTAAAAACATTCAGTACTTC.

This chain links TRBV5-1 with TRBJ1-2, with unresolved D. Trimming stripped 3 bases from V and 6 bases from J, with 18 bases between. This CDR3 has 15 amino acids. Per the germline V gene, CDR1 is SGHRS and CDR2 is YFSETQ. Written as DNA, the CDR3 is TGCGCCAGCAGCTCATATGGGTCCCCCGGGGATGGCTACACCTTC. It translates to CASSSYGSPGDGYTF.

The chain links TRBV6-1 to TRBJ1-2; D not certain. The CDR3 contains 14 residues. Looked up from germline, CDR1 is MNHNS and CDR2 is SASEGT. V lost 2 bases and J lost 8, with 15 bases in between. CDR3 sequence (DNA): TGTGCCAGCAGTGAATCTATGCAGGCCGACGGCTACACCTTC. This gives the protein CASSESMQADGYTF.

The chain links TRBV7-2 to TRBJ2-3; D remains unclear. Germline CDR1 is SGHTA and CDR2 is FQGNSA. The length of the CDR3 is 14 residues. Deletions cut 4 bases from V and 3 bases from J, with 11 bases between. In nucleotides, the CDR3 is TGTGCCAGCAGCTCCTACCTCGAAACAGATACGCAGTATTTT. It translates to CASSSYLETDTQYF.

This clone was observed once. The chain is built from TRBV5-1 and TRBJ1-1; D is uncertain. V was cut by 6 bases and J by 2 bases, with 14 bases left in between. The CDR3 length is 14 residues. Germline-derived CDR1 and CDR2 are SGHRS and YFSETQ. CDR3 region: CASNLDTHNTEAFF. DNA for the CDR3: TGCGCCAGCAACTTAGACACTCACAACACTGAAGCTTTCTTT.

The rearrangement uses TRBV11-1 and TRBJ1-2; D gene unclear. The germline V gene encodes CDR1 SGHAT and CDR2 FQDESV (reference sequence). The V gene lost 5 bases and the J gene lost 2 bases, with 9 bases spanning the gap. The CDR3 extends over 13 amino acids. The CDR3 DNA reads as TGTGCCAGCAGCCCCGGGAACAACTATGGCTACACCTTC. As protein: CASSPGNNYGYTF.

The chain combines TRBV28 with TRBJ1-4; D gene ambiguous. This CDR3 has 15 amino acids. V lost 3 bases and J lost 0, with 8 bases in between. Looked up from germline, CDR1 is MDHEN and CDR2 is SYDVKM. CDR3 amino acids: CASSLSGATNEKLFF. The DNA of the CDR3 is TGTGCCAGCAGTTTGAGCGGGGCAACTAATGAAAAACTGTTTTTT. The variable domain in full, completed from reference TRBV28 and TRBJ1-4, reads DVKVTQSSRYLVKRTGEKVFLECVQDMDHENMFWYRQDPGLGLRLIYFSYDVKMKEKGDIPEGYSVSREKKERFSLILESASTNQTSMYLCASSLSGATNEKLFFGSGTQLSVL.

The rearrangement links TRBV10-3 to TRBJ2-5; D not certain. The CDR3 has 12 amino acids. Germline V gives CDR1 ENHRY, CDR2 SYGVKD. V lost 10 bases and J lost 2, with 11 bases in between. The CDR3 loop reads CATGLEQETQYF. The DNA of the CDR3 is TGTGCCACCGGGTTGGAACAAGAGACCCAGTACTTC.